The T cell receptor (beta chain) described here comes from a study of blood T cell repertoires in COVID-19. The authors' processing: Using reference gene primer amplification, nucleated cell counts were estimated. TCRdb keeps only in-frame clones here, not all; method: immunoSEQ multiplex PCR. V and J calls and clone size are those listed in that table; D and trimming were worked out from the DNA. The table has about 180,000 clones, 88% seen once. The CDR3 runs to 11 residues. CDR1 LGHNA and CDR2 YNFKEQ come from the germline V gene. V was cut by 3 bases and J by 7 bases, with 4 bases left in between.

The rearrangement links TRBV4-2 to TRBJ2-4, with D uncertain. This clonotype was sampled from a woman under 40 with acute or convalescent COVID-19. The sample comprised peripheral blood. The CDR3 loop reads CASSHGNIQYF. CDR3 sequence (DNA): TGTGCCAGCAGCCACGGGAACATTCAGTACTTC.